This TCR beta chain comes out of a study of shared clonotypes between healthy human individuals. Trimming left V 1 base short and J 0 bases short, with 14 bases between. The CDR3 totals 17 residues. The germline CDR1 and CDR2 sequences are LNHDA and SQIVND (reference sequence). TCRdb's copy holds only in-frame clones and misses some; the assay was immunoSEQ multiplex PCR. Of some 510,000 clones in the sample, about four fifths are singletons; the top ten hold over 10%. Study results and caveats: Among donors, the sharing of clonotypes was expected to be influenced by sequencing depth.

Recent vaccinations or acute infections were absent in the healthy HIV-negative adult donors. Only Caucasian adults living in Nashville, Tennessee made up the donor group. Concerning this clone: What it recognizes is unknown.

The chain combines TRBV19 with TRBJ2-3, with D unclear. The receptor comes from a woman aged 40 to 49 in good health. Some clones in this sample may be carry-over from other donors' samples. The specimen was PBMCs. CDR3 bases: TGTGCCAGTAGTATAGGGCTCAGACTCCCTAGCACAGATACGCAGTATTTT. Translated, it gives CASSIGLRLPSTDTQYF.